This T cell receptor (beta chain) is drawn from a study of PD-L1 blockade in urothelial cancer. Study context: About 90% of the roughly 30 patients were men with bladder-origin urothelial cancer. Samples came from 3 weeks, at the second dose, and 6 weeks into treatment. Study results and limitations: At the 3-week point, tumor-associated blood clones expanded more in durable-benefit patients.

As for this clone: Its cognate antigen is unknown.

V was pared by 4 bases and J by 2 bases, with 9 bases between. Germline V CDR1 and CDR2: MDHEN, SYDVKM. The CDR3 contains 13 residues. Libraries were prepared by immunoSEQ multiplex PCR; TCRdb keeps only in-frame clonotypes and omits some of them. Among more than 55,000 clones, 70% to 90% were seen once, and the ten largest hold roughly 2.9%. The TCR sequence derives from a man aged 45 to 65 with urothelial cancer. The rearrangement uses TRBV28 and TRBJ2-7, with a weak D call TRBD2 (5 bases). The sequencing used PBMCs, collected around atezolizumab (anti-PD-L1) treatment. Written as DNA, the CDR3 is TGTGCCAGCAGTTACGGGGAAGCCTACGAGCAGTACTTC. It encodes CASSYGEAYEQYF.